This TCR beta chain came from a study of T cell responses to AZD1222 COVID-19 vaccine. Measured with immunoSEQ multiplex PCR; TCRdb has only the in-frame clones, and not every one. The sample lists fewer than 110,000 clones; 90% to 95% were seen once. As concerns this clone: The antigen is unknown.

Study-wide points: Two AZD1222 administrations were followed by greater Spike-specific TCR breadth and depth. The donors showed a predominance of white British ancestry and of females, with possible underestimation of clonal diversity. Without day 14 samples, only post-peak T cell repertoires were studied.

Germline V gene lookup returns CDR1 LGHDT and CDR2 YNNKEL (reference sequence). Losses at the gene ends were 7 bases for V and 0 bases for J; bases not matched to a gene: 7. CDR3 length: 15 residues. The gene calls are TRBV3-1 (or the pseudogene TRBV3-2) and TRBJ2-7; 9 nucleotides agree with TRBD1. The sequence was collected from an adult in good health. Sequenced here: peripheral blood, sampled on day 0 of AZD1222 vaccination. The CDR3 spells CASTKGTGSSYEQYF. CDR3 DNA sequence: TGTGCCAGCACAAAAGGGACAGGGAGCTCCTACGAGCAGTACTTC.